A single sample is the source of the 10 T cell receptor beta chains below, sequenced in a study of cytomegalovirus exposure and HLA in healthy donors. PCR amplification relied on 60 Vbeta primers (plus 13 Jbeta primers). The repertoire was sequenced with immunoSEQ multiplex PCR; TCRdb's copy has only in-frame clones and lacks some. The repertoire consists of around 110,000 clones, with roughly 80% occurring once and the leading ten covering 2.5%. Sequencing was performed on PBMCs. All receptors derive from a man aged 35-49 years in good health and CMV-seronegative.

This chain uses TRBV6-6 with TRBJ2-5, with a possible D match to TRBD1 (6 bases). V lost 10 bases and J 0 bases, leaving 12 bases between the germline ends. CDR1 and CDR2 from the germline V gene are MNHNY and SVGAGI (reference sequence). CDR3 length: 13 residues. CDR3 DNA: TGTGCCACACAGAGGGGGAACCAAGAGACCCAGTACTTC. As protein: CATQRGNQETQYF.

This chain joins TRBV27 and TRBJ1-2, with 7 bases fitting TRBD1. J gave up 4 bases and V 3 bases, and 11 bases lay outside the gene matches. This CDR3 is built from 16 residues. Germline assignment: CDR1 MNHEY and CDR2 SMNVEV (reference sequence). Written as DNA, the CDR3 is TGTGCCAGCAGTTTTTCCACAGGGGACACCGTCTATGGCTACACCTTC. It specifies CASSFSTGDTVYGYTF.

Written as DNA, the CDR3 is TGTGCCAGCACGCAGGCCTACGAGCAGTACTTC. Amino acids: CASTQAYEQYF. V usage is TRBV6-1 and J usage is TRBJ2-7; no definite D call. Germline CDR1 reads MNHNS; CDR2 reads SASEGT. This CDR3 is 11 amino acids long. Trimming pared 7 bases from V and 2 bases from J, leaving 6 bases between.

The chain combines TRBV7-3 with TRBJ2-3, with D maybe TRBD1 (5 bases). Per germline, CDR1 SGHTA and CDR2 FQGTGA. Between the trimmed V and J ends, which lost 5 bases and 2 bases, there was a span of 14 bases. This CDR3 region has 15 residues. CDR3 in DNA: TGTGCCAGCAGCCCCGTGTTGGGGCCCACAGATACGCAGTATTTT. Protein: CASSPVLGPTDTQYF.

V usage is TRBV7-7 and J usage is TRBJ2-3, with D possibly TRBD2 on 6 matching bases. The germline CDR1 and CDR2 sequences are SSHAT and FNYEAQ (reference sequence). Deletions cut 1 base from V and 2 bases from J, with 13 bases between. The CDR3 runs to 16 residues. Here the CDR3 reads CASSLVVGGPTDTQYF. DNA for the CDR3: TGTGCCAGCAGCTTAGTTGTGGGGGGACCCACAGATACGCAGTATTTT.

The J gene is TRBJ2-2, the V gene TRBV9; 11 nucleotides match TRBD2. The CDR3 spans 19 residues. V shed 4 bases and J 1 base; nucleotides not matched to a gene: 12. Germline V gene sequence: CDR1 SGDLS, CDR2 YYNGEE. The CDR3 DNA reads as TGTGCCAGCAGCCATTTTACTCTAGCGGGGGGACTGAACACCGGGGAGCTGTTTTTT. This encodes CASSHFTLAGGLNTGELFF.

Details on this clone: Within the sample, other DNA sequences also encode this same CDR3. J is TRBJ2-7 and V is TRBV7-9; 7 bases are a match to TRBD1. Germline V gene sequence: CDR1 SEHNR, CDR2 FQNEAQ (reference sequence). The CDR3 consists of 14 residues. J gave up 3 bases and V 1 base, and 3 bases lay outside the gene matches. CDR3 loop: CASSLGGQNYEQYF. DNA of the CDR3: TGTGCCAGCAGCTTAGGGGGACAGAACTACGAGCAGTACTTC.

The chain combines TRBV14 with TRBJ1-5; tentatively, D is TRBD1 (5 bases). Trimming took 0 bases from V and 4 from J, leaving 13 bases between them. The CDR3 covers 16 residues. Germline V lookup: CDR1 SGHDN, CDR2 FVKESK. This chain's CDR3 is CASSQERRQWNQPQHF. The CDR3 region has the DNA TGTGCCAGCAGCCAAGAGAGAAGACAGTGGAATCAGCCCCAGCATTTT.

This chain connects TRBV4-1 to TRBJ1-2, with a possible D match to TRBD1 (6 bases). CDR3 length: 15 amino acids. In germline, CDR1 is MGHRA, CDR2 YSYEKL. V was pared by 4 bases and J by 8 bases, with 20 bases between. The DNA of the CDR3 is TGCGCCAGCAGCCCGCCGAACAGGGCCAACGGGGGCTACACCTTC. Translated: CASSPPNRANGGYTF.

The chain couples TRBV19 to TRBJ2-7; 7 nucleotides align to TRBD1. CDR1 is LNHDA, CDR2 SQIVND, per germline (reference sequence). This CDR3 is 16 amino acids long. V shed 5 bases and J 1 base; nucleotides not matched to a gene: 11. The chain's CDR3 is CASSSKYRDSSYEQYF. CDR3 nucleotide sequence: TGTGCCAGTAGTTCAAAATACCGGGACAGTTCCTACGAGCAGTACTTC. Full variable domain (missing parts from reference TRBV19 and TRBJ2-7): DGGITQSPKYLFRKEGQNVTLSCEQNLNHDAMYWYRQDPGQGLRLIYYSQIVNDFQKGDIAEGYSVSREKKESFPLTVTSAQKNPTAFYLCASSSKYRDSSYEQYFGPGTRLTVT.